This T cell receptor (beta chain) was sequenced during a study of blood T cell repertoires in COVID-19. Study as a whole: Sites across the United States, Italy and Spain contributed samples from acute and convalescent COVID-19. PBMCs, B-cell-depleted T cells, or T cells provided the cDNA or gDNA that made up the material.

In the original workflow: Amplification of reference gene primers was used by the study to estimate nucleated cell counts. Some clones are missing from TCRdb's copy, which holds only in-frame ones; the method was immunoSEQ multiplex PCR. V, J and clone size are taken as reported in that table, and D and trimming were inferred from the DNA itself. The data show around 260,000 clones, 70% to 90% seen once. This CDR3 spans 13 amino acids. The J segment lost 5 bases and the V segment lost 5 bases, leaving 5 bases of the junction unmatched. Germline V gives CDR1 LNHDA, CDR2 SQIVND (reference sequence). Sequenced material: peripheral blood. This sequence originates from a human donor in a cohort sampled during active COVID-19. The genes are TRBV19 and TRBJ1-1, with TRBD1 matching over 7 bases. The CDR3 DNA sequence: TGTGCCAGTAGTTATGACAGGGAAACTGAAGCTTTCTTT. It translates to CASSYDRETEAFF.